The 29 T cell receptor beta chains in this list originate from one sample, sequenced in a study of blood T cell repertoires in COVID-19. Assay used: immunoSEQ multiplex PCR; TCRdb lists only in-frame clones, some missing. Among 60,000 to 85,000 clones listed, 78% were seen once. The sequencing input was peripheral blood. All receptors come from a human donor in a cohort sampled during active COVID-19.

The chain is built from TRBV19 and TRBJ2-5, with 8 bases that match TRBD2. The J segment lost 2 bases and the V segment lost 8 bases, leaving 13 bases of the junction unmatched. The CDR3 runs 16 residues. Germline V lookup: CDR1 LNHDA, CDR2 SQIVND (reference sequence). The CDR3 here is CASGPTGLAGQETQYF. The CDR3 nucleotides read TGTGCCAGTGGCCCGACGGGGCTAGCGGGTCAAGAGACCCAGTACTTC.

The sample holds a few counts of this clone. V gene TRBV2 combines with J gene TRBJ1-2, with D perhaps TRBD1 (6 bases). The V gene's germline CDR1 is SNHLY and CDR2 FYNNEI. Trimming left V 6 bases short and J 2 bases short, with 13 bases between. The CDR3 runs to 14 residues. The CDR3 region has the DNA TGTGCCAGCAGCCGGGAACAGGGCAACTATGGCTACACCTTC. This gives the protein CASSREQGNYGYTF.

The chain uses TRBV18 and TRBJ2-6; D might be TRBD1 (5 bases). Trimming shortened V by 0 bases and J by 0 bases, and 12 bases separated the two germline ends. The germline CDR1 and CDR2 sequences are KGHSH and LQKENI. The CDR3 totals 18 residues. The CDR3 bases are TGTGCCAGCTCACCACCTTCACAGGTGTCCTCTGGGGCCAACGTCCTGACTTTC. Its translation: CASSPPSQVSSGANVLTF.

This clone appeared a single time. The chain employs TRBV27 and TRBJ2-7; no reliable D call. This CDR3 is built from 13 residues. The germline V gene encodes CDR1 MNHEY and CDR2 SMNVEV (reference sequence). Trimming removed 5 bases at V and 1 base at J, with 9 bases between. The DNA of the CDR3 is TGTGCCAGCAGTCAAGGAGAGTCCTACGAGCAGTACTTC. Its translation is CASSQGESYEQYF.

This clone appeared a few times. This rearrangement joins TRBV27 to TRBJ1-2; perhaps TRBD1 as D (6 bases). The V end was cut by 2 bases, the J end by 7 bases, with 20 bases between. The CDR3 is 16 residues long. Germline V gene lookup returns CDR1 MNHEY and CDR2 SMNVEV (reference sequence). The CDR3 loop reads CASSLSFRGGFAGYTF. CDR3 DNA sequence: TGTGCCAGCAGTTTAAGTTTCAGGGGCGGATTCGCTGGCTACACCTTC.

The chain carries TRBV29-1 and TRBJ2-3, with D maybe TRBD1 (6 bases). Germline V gene data show CDR1 as SQVTM and CDR2 as ANQGSEA. Trimming took 1 base from V and 0 from J, leaving 11 bases between them. The CDR3 spans 15 residues. Here the CDR3 reads CSVEGGQDSTDTQYF. CDR3 DNA sequence: TGCAGCGTTGAAGGGGGGCAGGATAGCACAGATACGCAGTATTTT.

V gene TRBV5-1 combines with J gene TRBJ2-3, with a tentative D call TRBD1 (6 bases). Trimming stripped 4 bases from V and 2 bases from J, with 17 bases between. The germline CDR1 and CDR2 sequences are SGHRS and YFSETQ. The CDR3 length is 16 residues. The CDR3 here is CASSPTGYSNTDTQYF. The CDR3 DNA is TGCGCCAGCAGCCCGACAGGATATAGCAACACAGATACGCAGTATTTT.

The chain is built from TRBV29-1 and TRBJ1-2; 7 nucleotides line up with TRBD1. The trim removed 3 bases at V and 4 bases at J, leaving 11 bases unmatched. Germline CDR1 is SQVTM and CDR2 is ANQGSEA. The CDR3 spans 15 residues. This chain's CDR3 is CSVEITGDLIYGYTF. CDR3 DNA: TGCAGCGTTGAGATCACAGGGGACCTGATCTATGGCTACACCTTC.

In its sample, this clone was seen once. Other DNA sequences in this specimen translate into the identical CDR3. The V and J genes are TRBV12-3 or TRBV12-4 and TRBJ2-7; D might be TRBD2 (7 bases). The CDR3 runs 13 residues. Trimming shortened V by 1 base and J by 7 bases, and 11 bases separated the two germline ends. Here the CDR3 reads CASSLGGGREQYF. The CDR3 DNA follows: TGTGCCAGCAGTTTAGGGGGGGGGCGGGAGCAGTACTTC.

This chain joins TRBV5-1 and TRBJ2-7; the D gene is possibly TRBD2 (5 bases). Germline-derived CDR1 and CDR2 are SGHRS and YFSETQ. V was pared by 1 base and J by 4 bases, with 9 bases between. The CDR3 covers 13 residues. The CDR3 region has the DNA TGCGCCAGCAGCTTGAAGGGAGAGTACGAGCAGTACTTC. This sequence encodes CASSLKGEYEQYF.

The chain is built from TRBV6-1 and TRBJ2-3, with D possibly being TRBD1 (6 bases). Germline CDR1 MNHNS, CDR2 SASEGT. The V end was cut by 2 bases, the J end by 6 bases, with 15 bases between. The length of the CDR3 is 15 residues. The CDR3: CASSEPGVSRDTQYF. The CDR3 DNA reads TGTGCCAGCAGTGAACCAGGGGTTTCAAGGGATACGCAGTATTTT.

V and J are TRBV28 and TRBJ1-1; D gene unclear. With 6 bases removed from V and 7 bases from J, the gap between germline ends came to 15 bases. Germline V lookup: CDR1 MDHEN, CDR2 SYDVKM. The CDR3 covers 13 residues. CDR3 nucleotide sequence: TGTGCCAGCAGCCCCCCCAACCGGGGTGAAGCTTTCTTT. This sequence encodes CASSPPNRGEAFF.

The chain links TRBV6-6 to TRBJ2-7; 7 positions agree with TRBD1. The V and J ends lost 7 bases and 5 bases, in that order; junction bases with no gene match: 8. This CDR3 is 13 amino acids long. CDR1 is MNHNY, CDR2 SVGAGI, per germline (reference sequence). CDR3 sequence reads: CASNRDRVNEQYF. CDR3 nucleotides: TGTGCCAGCAATCGAGACAGGGTCAACGAGCAGTACTTC.

The chain has TRBV30 and TRBJ2-2, with 8 positions matching TRBD1. CDR3 length: 15 amino acids. V was clipped by 2 bases and J by 9 bases; unmatched bases: 11. Germline CDR1 reads GTSNPN; CDR2 reads SVGIG (reference sequence). The CDR3 DNA sequence: TGTGCCTGGAGTCCGGGGACAGGTGATATCCGGGAGCTGTTTTTT. As protein: CAWSPGTGDIRELFF.

The chain recombines TRBV6-1 with TRBJ2-7, with D possibly TRBD2 on 6 matching bases. CDR1 is MNHNS, CDR2 SASEGT, per germline. This CDR3 spans 14 amino acids. V was pared by 1 base and J by 2 bases, with 9 bases between. The CDR3 spells CASSEGRGPYEQYF. The CDR3 bases are TGTGCCAGCAGTGAAGGGCGGGGTCCCTACGAGCAGTACTTC.

The V and J genes are TRBV6-5 and TRBJ1-1; D is ambiguous. Trimming stripped 6 bases from V and 7 bases from J, with 15 bases between. The CDR3 spans 13 residues. The V gene's germline CDR1 is MNHEY and CDR2 SVGAGI. In DNA, the CDR3 is TGTGCCAGCAGGAATACGGGAGACGGTGAAGCTTTCTTT. Its translation is CASRNTGDGEAFF.

The chain has TRBV15 and TRBJ1-3; 7 bases map to TRBD1. J gave up 3 bases and V 2 bases, and 4 bases lay outside the gene matches. The CDR3 has 15 amino acids. Germline CDR1 reads LNHNV; CDR2 reads YYDKDF (reference sequence). CDR3 residues: CATSRRDSYGNTIYF. The CDR3 DNA reads TGTGCCACCAGCAGACGGGACAGCTATGGAAACACCATATATTTT.

The rearrangement uses TRBV28 and TRBJ1-5; 7 bases map to TRBD1. This CDR3 comprises 15 residues. With V trimmed by 2 bases and J by 5 bases, 6 bases remained unmatched. The germline CDR1 and CDR2 sequences are MDHEN and SYDVKM. In DNA, the CDR3 is TGTGCCAGCAGTTTAACAGGCAGGGGGGATCAGCCCCAGCATTTT. This sequence encodes CASSLTGRGDQPQHF.

The DNA for the CDR3 is TGCGCCAGCCGACCTACTAAGTTCCCTAACTATGGCTACACCTTC. It yields the protein CASRPTKFPNYGYTF. The rearrangement links TRBV4-1 to TRBJ1-2; D call uncertain. The V and J ends lost 8 bases and 0 bases respectively, with 16 bases between them. Germline-derived CDR1 and CDR2 are MGHRA and YSYEKL. This CDR3 comprises 15 residues.

This chain links TRBV7-2 with TRBJ2-7; the D is unclear. Between the trimmed V and J ends, which lost 6 bases and 4 bases, there was a span of 16 bases. The length of the CDR3 is 14 residues. Germline V lookup: CDR1 SGHTA, CDR2 FQGNSA. CDR3 sequence: CASSDGWSQYEQYF. CDR3 in DNA: TGTGCCAGCAGTGACGGTTGGAGTCAATACGAGCAGTACTTC.

The rearrangement links TRBV5-5 to TRBJ2-5, with 13 nucleotides matching TRBD2. The CDR3 sequence is 16 residues long. Germline lookup yields CDR1 SGHKS and CDR2 YYEKEE (reference sequence). Trimming removed 4 bases from V and 4 bases from J; junction bases left unmatched: 7. The CDR3 here is CASSAGLAGRLETQYF. The DNA of the CDR3 is TGTGCCAGCAGCGCGGGACTAGCGGGAAGATTAGAGACCCAGTACTTC.

CDR3: CASSFAGTRTDTQYF. The CDR3 DNA reads TGTGCCAGCAGCTTCGCGGGTACCCGCACAGATACGCAGTATTTT. The chain carries TRBV7-8 and TRBJ2-3, with a possible D match to TRBD2 (5 bases). Trimming took 3 bases from V and 1 from J, leaving 11 bases between them. The CDR3 runs to 15 residues. The V gene's germline CDR1 is SGHVS and CDR2 FQNEAQ.

The chain couples TRBV15 to TRBJ1-5, with D unresolved. Germline loops: CDR1 LNHNV, CDR2 YYDKDF (reference sequence). The CDR3 length is 13 residues. Trimming took 2 bases from V and 6 from J, leaving 8 bases between them. CDR3 in DNA: TGTGCCACCAGCAGAACGGTCCCTCAGCCCCAGCATTTT. Its translation: CATSRTVPQPQHF.

This clone was seen only a few times. For the CDR3, the DNA is TGTGCCAGCAGCTTGCAGCGAATCGAGCAGTACTTC. It specifies CASSLQRIEQYF. This sequence joins TRBV5-6 and TRBJ2-7; no reliable D call. The V gene's germline CDR1 is SGHDT and CDR2 YYEEEE. Trimming left V 1 base short and J 6 bases short, with 8 bases between. CDR3 size: 12 residues.

This clone has just a few counts. The rearrangement links TRBV10-3 to TRBJ2-1; 7 bases align to TRBD1. Germline V gene sequence: CDR1 ENHRY, CDR2 SYGVKD. The V segment lost 0 bases and the J segment 4 bases; nucleotides outside the gene matches: 3. This CDR3 comprises 15 residues. CDR3 coding DNA: TGTGCCATCAGTGAGTCGGGGGACAGATACAATGAGCAGTTCTTC. Encoded protein: CAISESGDRYNEQFF.

The chain employs TRBV3-1 (or the pseudogene TRBV3-2) and TRBJ2-7; D is ambiguous. Per germline, CDR1 LGHDT and CDR2 YNNKEL (reference sequence). CDR3 length equals 14 residues. Trimming removed 0 bases from V and 1 base from J, with 7 bases in between. DNA of the CDR3: TGTGCCAGCAGCCAAGATTTAACTTCCTACGAGCAGTACTTC. The encoded protein is CASSQDLTSYEQYF.

The chain employs TRBV21-1 and TRBJ2-7; whether TRBD1, the table's D call, matches the DNA was not checked. TRBV21-1 is labeled a pseudogene. The CDR3 sequence is 15 residues long. CDR3 nucleotides: TGTGCCAGCAGCAAAGAGAGGGGGCGCATCTACGAGCAGTACTTC. Translation: CASSKERGRIYEQYF.

The chain couples TRBV6-5 to TRBJ1-1; D is unclear. This CDR3 comprises 14 residues. Trimming left V 2 bases short and J 0 bases short, with 7 bases between. Germline V lookup: CDR1 MNHEY, CDR2 SVGAGI. The CDR3 loop is CASSYGQMNTEAFF. CDR3 DNA sequence: TGTGCCAGCAGTTACGGGCAGATGAACACTGAAGCTTTCTTT.

V and J are TRBV30 and TRBJ2-1; 8 bases are a match to TRBD2. Germline V gene data show CDR1 as GTSNPN and CDR2 as SVGIG (reference sequence). The CDR3 spans 15 residues. V trimming: 1 base; J trimming: 3 bases; junction bases outside the gene matches: 5. CDR3 sequence (DNA): TGTGCCTGGAGTGCAGGCGGGGGGCTCTACAATGAGCAGTTCTTC. This sequence encodes CAWSAGGGLYNEQFF. The full variable domain, in which reference TRBV30 and TRBJ2-1 provide the parts outside the CDR3, is SQTIHQWPATLVQPVGSPLSLECTVEGTSNPNLYWYRQAAGRGLQLLFYSVGIGQISSEVPQNLSASRPQDRQFILSSKKLLLSDSGFYLCAWSAGGGLYNEQFFGPGTRLTVL.